This T cell receptor (beta chain) is drawn from a study of neurological immune-mediated disorders. The junction had 2 bases not matched to a gene; V was cut back by 2 bases and J by 4 bases. In germline, CDR1 is SGHRS, CDR2 YFSETQ. This CDR3 comprises 14 residues. This clonotype was observed at least ten times. The cDNA was synthesized by means of template-switch 5'RACE, which was carried out with 10-nucleotide random UMIs. Over 190 million TCR-beta sequences from 15-18 subjects came from every sequencing run. One entry per CDR3 protein, called by TCRdb with MiXCR from the 5' RACE reads. The sample contains under 90,000 distinct CDR3 sequences, approximately 3.5% of which appear only once.

Sequencing was performed on PBMCs. The chain has TRBV5-1 and TRBJ2-1; TRBD1 agrees at 8 bases. The sequence came from a woman in her forties or fifties with multiple sclerosis. CDR3 nucleotides: TGCGCCAGCAGCTTTGGACAGGGATACAATGAGCAGTTCTTC. Its protein is CASSFGQGYNEQFF.